The T cell receptor beta chain described here comes from a study of vaccination effects on CD4 cells after COVID-19 (dated by TCRdb to between 2020 and 2023). For the study in its entirety: Each participant got two doses of an mRNA SARS-CoV-2 vaccine, either BNT162b2 or mRNA-1273. SARS-CoV-2 spike-specific CD4+ TCR repertoires from before and after mRNA vaccination were compared in COVID-19 convalescent patients and in infection-naive vaccine recipients. The Oncomine TCR Beta short-read assay on an Illumina iSeq 100 was used to sequence cultures from other donors in the study. The full study included around nine COVID-19 convalescent patients and several SARS-CoV-2-naive healthy vaccine recipients. Pre-vaccine samples were drawn from two convalescent patients 16 days and one week before the first dose, at 142 and 148 days after COVID-19 diagnosis.

Notes on this clone: Its binding antigen is unknown. No base quality information exists; no much larger clone differs at one position.

Receptor amplification or capture employed the immunoSEQ multiplex PCR assay. TCR beta CDR3 sequencing was performed on DNA from the cultured, isolated CD4+ T cells. In the paper's pipeline: The analysis removed non-productive TCR sequences, trimmed reads to the CDR3 region, and retained only CDR3s that were 7 or more amino acids long. The MANAFEST web app was used to identify antigen-specific clonotypes by comparing expansion in peptide wells with expansion in reference cultures. To count as positive, a clone had to show expansion at FDR<0.05 compared with the reference and with all other wells, an odds ratio above 5, and a frequency above 0.1% in two replicate wells. A clonotype was defined as cross-reactive if the clonotype was significantly expanded both in SARS-CoV-2 spike wells and in at least one common cold coronavirus spike condition. CDR3 similarity was assessed by Levenshtein distance using the stringdist R package, and unrooted trees were constructed with ape in R 3.6.1. The table comes from immuneACCESS by way of TCRdb, which keeps in-frame sequences with V and J called. Part of the clones is missing from these tables; in studies checked, under half for an unresolved V gene and the rest for unknown reasons. D and trimming come from the DNA, and the V and J calls and clone size come from that table. Here the sample has approximately 70,000 clones; 65% to 75% occur a single time. 5% of the sample goes to the ten largest clones.

Overall study outcomes, separate from this receptor: In convalescent patients, the post-vaccine spike-reactive repertoire was composed mainly of new vaccine-induced clones that were largely distinct from infection-induced clones. Marked clonal contraction was observed in both infection-induced and vaccine-induced clones at late post-vaccination timepoints, consistent with waning T cell responses. Only a small number of convalescent patients were included, and no early post-infection timepoints were available, which limited the study.

The ViraFEST assay stimulated PBMC with viral peptide pools and then used TCR sequencing to identify antigen-specific CD4+ T cell clonotypes by expansion. After 10 days of culture, CD4+ T cells were isolated with the EasySep CD4+ T cell isolation kit. PCR-confirmed SARS-CoV-2 infection had occurred in convalescent patients between March and December 2020, before the Alpha, Beta and Delta variants emerged in the United States. Approximately 2.1 million PBMC per well were cultured in IMDM with roughly 5% human AB serum, roughly 10 IU/ml IL-2 and gentamicin, plus 10 ug/ml peptides. An HIV-1 Nef peptide pool served as the negative control culture condition. Half of the culture medium was replaced with fresh IL-2-containing medium on days 3 and 7. Unless noted otherwise, every peptide stimulation condition was grown in triplicate wells. PBMC were separated from whole blood using Ficoll-Paque Plus gradient centrifugation and were then either cryopreserved at -140C or used fresh. The QIAamp micro DNA kit was used to extract genomic DNA from the cultured CD4+ T cells.

CDR1 and CDR2 (MNHEY, SVGEGT) derive from the germline V gene. V lost 5 bases and J lost 3 bases; the stretch between them is 17 bases long. There are 15 amino acids in the CDR3, from cysteine to phenylalanine inclusive. Here the CDR3 DNA is all that survives: 45 bases in frame from base 1. This chain is built from TRBV6-2 or TRBV6-3 and TRBJ2-7; the D call is possibly TRBD1 or TRBD2, each sharing 5 bases. This specimen consisted of CD4+ T cells from PBMCs cultured with HIV peptides, obtained before COVID-19 vaccination. In the paper's terms, the cell subset or site label means: HIV-1 Nef peptide pool negative control/reference culture. This clonotype originated in a human donor who had a prior SARS-CoV-2 infection. This receptor carries the CDR3 CASSQPNRDRYEQYF. Here is the DNA: TGTGCCAGCAGTCAACCTAACCGGGACCGCTACGAGCAGTACTTC.